The 9 T cell receptor beta chains listed next were all sequenced from one sample in a study of shared clonotypes between healthy human individuals. Sequenced by immunoSEQ multiplex PCR; TCRdb stores in-frame clones only, minus some. The table includes a few million clones, approximately 93% detected once. Sample: naive CD4+ T cells from PBMCs. The subset denotes: CD45RA+ positively selected. The source is a man aged 18 to 30 in good health. Some clones in this sample may be carry-over from other donors' samples.

The rearrangement uses TRBV7-9 and TRBJ2-3; D is perhaps TRBD2 (6 bases). From germline, CDR1 is SEHNR and CDR2 FQNEAQ (reference sequence). With 2 bases removed from V and 2 bases from J, the gap between germline ends came to 8 bases. CDR3 length: 14 residues. CDR3 amino acids: CASSLRRDTDTQYF. In DNA form, the CDR3 reads TGTGCCAGCAGCTTAAGGCGGGACACAGATACGCAGTATTTT.

The chain combines TRBV6-1 with TRBJ1-1; D gene ambiguous. This CDR3 contains 13 residues. V was trimmed by 4 bases and J by 6 bases, leaving 12 bases between them. Germline V gene data show CDR1 as MNHNS and CDR2 as SASEGT. The CDR3 region is CASSGSSRSEAFF. The CDR3 DNA sequence: TGTGCCAGCAGTGGGAGTAGTCGGTCTGAAGCTTTCTTT.

The V and J genes are TRBV7-9 and TRBJ2-1; 9 nucleotides agree with TRBD2. Germline V CDR1 and CDR2: SEHNR, FQNEAQ (reference sequence). Trimming took 7 bases from V and 7 from J; bases not matched to a gene: 8. The CDR3 totals 14 residues. The DNA of the CDR3 is TGTGCCAGCAAATCTAGACTAGCGGTTAATGAGCAGTTCTTC. This gives the protein CASKSRLAVNEQFF.

This chain uses TRBV2 with TRBJ2-7; no reliable D call. Germline V gene sequence: CDR1 SNHLY, CDR2 FYNNEI. The germline V and J ends were trimmed by 8 bases and 0 bases, with 17 bases remaining between them. CDR3 length equals 15 residues. The CDR3 here is CASLSPRQFSYEQYF. The CDR3 DNA is TGTGCCAGCTTATCTCCCAGGCAATTCTCCTACGAGCAGTACTTC.

This chain links TRBV28 with TRBJ2-5; the D gene is possibly TRBD2 (5 bases). The J call may be incorrect, as the DNA end agrees better with TRBJ2-7. The CDR3 spans 14 residues. In germline, CDR1 is MDHEN, CDR2 SYDVKM. The CDR3 DNA follows: TGTGCCAGCAGCAGCCCCCCACGGGGATACGAGCAGTACTTC. It translates to CASSSPPRGYEQYF.

The V call is TRBV7-2, the J call TRBJ1-5; D not certain. Trimming shortened V by 2 bases and J by 4 bases, and 6 bases separated the two germline ends. CDR3 length equals 13 residues. The germline V gene has CDR1 SGHTA and CDR2 FQGNSA. The CDR3 loop is CASSLFLNQPQHF. Written as DNA, the CDR3 is TGTGCCAGCAGCTTATTCCTTAATCAGCCCCAGCATTTT. The variable domain in full, with the rest retrieved from reference TRBV7-2 and TRBJ1-5, is GAGVSQSPSNKVTEKGKDVELRCDPISGHTALYWYRQSLGQGLEFLIYFQGNSAPDKSGLPSDRFSAERTGGSVSTLTIQRTQQEDSAVYLCASSLFLNQPQHFGDGTRLSIL.

In DNA form, the CDR3 reads TGTGCCAGCAGCTTGGGACCACCACGGGGGCCCCAGCATTTT. Translated: CASSLGPPRGPQHF. V and J are TRBV7-2 and TRBJ1-5; D may be TRBD1 (5 bases). The germline V and J ends were trimmed by 3 bases and 9 bases, with 15 bases remaining between them. Per germline, CDR1 SGHTA and CDR2 FQGNSA. The CDR3 sequence is 14 residues long. The full variable domain, rest sourced from reference TRBV7-2 and TRBJ1-5, is GAGVSQSPSNKVTEKGKDVELRCDPISGHTALYWYRQSLGQGLEFLIYFQGNSAPDKSGLPSDRFSAERTGGSVSTLTIQRTQQEDSAVYLCASSLGPPRGPQHFGDGTRLSIL.

The rearrangement uses TRBV7-7 and TRBJ2-2, with D possibly matching TRBD1 (6 bases). The CDR3 spans 14 residues. Trimming removed 5 bases at V and 1 base at J, with 8 bases between. Germline-derived CDR1 and CDR2 are SSHAT and FNYEAQ (reference sequence). As DNA, the CDR3 is TGTGCCAGCAGCCAAGGGGGGAACACCGGGGAGCTGTTTTTT. It yields the protein CASSQGGNTGELFF.

Regarding this clone: Other DNA sequences in the same sample also yield this CDR3. The chain joins TRBV28 to TRBJ1-2; D not resolved. V was trimmed by 3 bases and J by 5 bases, leaving 7 bases between them. The CDR3 is 12 residues long. Germline assignment: CDR1 MDHEN and CDR2 SYDVKM. Written as DNA, the CDR3 is TGTGCCAGCAGTTTGGGCAGATATGGCTACACCTTC. Its protein product is CASSLGRYGYTF.